This paragraph reports one T cell receptor (beta chain). Its antigen is unknown. Per-nucleotide qualities are absent, and no much larger clonotype sits a single base away. The data are from a study of blood T cells in healthy people across ages (dated by TCRdb to 2013 to 2016). For the wider study: In model experiments, roughly one uniquely barcoded TCR beta cDNA molecule per two T cells was captured by template switching. Two additional independent replicas of 1 million unique cDNA reads from the same blood draw were analyzed for two donors (one aged 18 to 30 and one aged 80 or older). To avoid experimental bias, donors of different ages were spread randomly across the sequencing lanes. Age-related changes in TCR beta repertoire diversity were measured in the study by deep sequencing normalized with unique cDNA molecular identifiers. Four age groups were formed from the donors: young (average approximately 17 years), middle-aged (around 39), aged (approximately 60) and long-lived (approximately 80). The study at large found these results: Observed TCR beta diversity per million T cells fell roughly linearly with age, and a significant reduction was already apparent by age roughly 40. Estimates of total diversity from one million sequenced T cells were regarded as lower bounds and underestimates. Compared with the aged group, the long-lived group had more naive CD4+ T cells, fewer expanded clones and increased TCR diversity, a pattern suggesting age selection. Conclusive comparison of naive and antigen-experienced compartments was prevented by the profiling of bulk unsorted PBMCs. Observed TCR beta diversity correlated strongly with the percentage of naive T cells measured by flow cytometry. Because donor CMV infection status was unknown, age-related changes in expanded clonotypes were potentially confounded.

Systemically healthy Caucasian individuals from Russia, around 38 in total and aged roughly 6 to 95 years, were included as donors. Each donor gave 9.5 to 10 milliliters of peripheral blood, drawn into EDTA-treated Vacutainer tubes. Ficoll-Paque density-gradient centrifugation was used to isolate PBMCs, with at least 7 million per sample. Trizol reagent was used to extract total RNA from PBMCs, with at least 6 micrograms per sample. The percentages of naive CD45RAhigh/CD27high T cells were determined by flow cytometry on a PBMC aliquot from every donor. Library generation was performed with 5' RACE. This sample was sequenced with an Illumina HiSeq 2500. The second PCR ran for about 6 to 12 cycles and used a J-beta primer mix along with a sample-barcoded 5' primer. Each TCR beta cDNA molecule received a unique molecular identifier from a template-switch 5' adaptor carrying 12 random nucleotides. At least 2.5 million CDR3-containing paired-end reads were obtained from each sample. First-strand cDNA synthesis was performed from all RNA using the Mint cDNA synthesis kit, with priming by a TRBC-specific oligonucleotide. Following uracil-DNA glycosylase treatment, all cDNA underwent a first 18-cycle PCR with the universal primers M1SS and BC2_uni_R. The original pipeline was this. For normalization, 1 million high-quality reads were randomly selected from each sample, with every read carrying a distinct molecular identifier. Instead of being binned into consensus sequences, reads with shared molecular identifiers were discarded. MiTCR, set to a Q25 quality threshold and the strictest error-elimination algorithm, was used for CDR3 identification, clonotype clustering and error correction. A nonparametric unseen species model using Euler transformation provided a lower-bound estimate of total TCR beta diversity. Using fastp trimming at Q25 and MiXCR clonotype assembly, TCRdb reanalyzed the public sequencing data and kept in-frame beta chains. Rows with a matching CDR3 protein are joined into one entry that keeps the most common DNA and genes. In this record, the V and J calls reflect TCRdb's handling and not the investigators' own analysis. The sample table records roughly 700,000 distinct CDR3 sequences; 45% to 50% of these occur just once. Around 32% of the sample is in the top ten clones.

V lost 8 bases and J lost 6 bases, and the count of bases not matched to a germline gene is 12. Based on the germline V gene, the CDR1 and CDR2 sequences are SQVTM and ANQGSEA. The CDR3 has 14 amino acids, counting the end cysteine and phenylalanine. Kept here is only the CDR3 DNA, which spans 42 bases and is read in frame from base 1. This receptor chain uses TRBV29-1 and TRBJ2-3, with 9 junctional bases fitting TRBD2. Sample: blood. The sequence came from a woman aged 55-69 years in good health. For the CDR3, the sequence is CSLSPSGRWDTQYF. The nucleotides read TGCAGCTTATCTCCGAGCGGGAGGTGGGATACGCAGTATTTT.